This note documents a single T cell receptor beta chain sequence. The trim removed 0 bases at V and 2 bases at J, leaving 13 bases unmatched. Germline V CDR1 and CDR2: LGHDT, YNNKEL (reference sequence). This CDR3 region has 18 residues. The data originate from a study of blood T cell repertoires in COVID-19. Generated by immunoSEQ multiplex PCR, the TCRdb table keeps only in-frame clones and is missing some. The sample records more than 350,000 clones, roughly 90% being singletons. V usage is TRBV3-1 (or the pseudogene TRBV3-2) and J usage is TRBJ2-7; the match to TRBD2 covers 7 bases. The receptor was derived from a woman between 18 and 29 years old who had been exposed to COVID-19. The sequenced sample was PBMCs or T cells enriched from blood (not recorded which). The CDR3 DNA sequence: TGTGCCAGCAGCCAAGATAATAGGGAGGGGAGGGATACCTACGAGCAGTACTTC. Protein: CASSQDNREGRDTYEQYF.